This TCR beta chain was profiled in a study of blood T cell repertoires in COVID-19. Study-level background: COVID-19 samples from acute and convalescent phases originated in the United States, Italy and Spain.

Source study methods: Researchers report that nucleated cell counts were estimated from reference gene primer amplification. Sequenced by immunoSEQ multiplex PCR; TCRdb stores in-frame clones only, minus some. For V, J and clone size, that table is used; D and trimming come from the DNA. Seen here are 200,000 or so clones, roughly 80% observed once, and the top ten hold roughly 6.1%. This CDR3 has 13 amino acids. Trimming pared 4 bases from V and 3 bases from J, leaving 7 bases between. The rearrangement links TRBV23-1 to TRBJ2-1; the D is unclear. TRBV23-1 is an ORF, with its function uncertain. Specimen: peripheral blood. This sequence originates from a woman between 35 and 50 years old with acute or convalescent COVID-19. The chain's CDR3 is CASSPPGYNEQFF. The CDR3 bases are TGCGCCAGCAGTCCTCCCGGCTACAATGAGCAGTTCTTC.